This entry is about one TCR beta chain. Its specificity is unknown. This entry is derived from a study of cytotoxic CD8 clonotypes in ibrutinib-treated CLL. The overall study: Response sampling came at median about a year of treatment, ranging roughly 6 to 40 months. Study results and limitations: Clonality grew at ibrutinib response; at progression, it decreased back toward baseline.

The germline V gene has CDR1 MGHRA and CDR2 YSYEKL. The V gene lost 0 bases and the J gene lost 0 bases, with 9 bases spanning the gap. There are 16 residues in the CDR3. Measured with immunoSEQ multiplex PCR; TCRdb has only the in-frame clones, and not every one. This table has some 150,000 clones, about 72% appearing once. This sequence originates from a human donor with chronic lymphocytic leukemia. Source: PBMCs, taken after 12 months of ibrutinib treatment. The V call is TRBV4-1, the J call TRBJ2-4; D ambiguous. The CDR3 is CASSQEGYLAKNIQYF. The DNA for the CDR3 is TGCGCCAGCAGCCAAGAAGGATATTTAGCCAAAAACATTCAGTACTTC.